These 20 T cell receptor beta chains share one sample of origin, sequenced in a study of cytomegalovirus exposure and HLA in healthy donors. The PCR employed 60 Vbeta primers together with 13 Jbeta primers. Assay: immunoSEQ multiplex PCR; the TCRdb copy retains only in-frame clones and omits some. This table has 150,000 or so clones, about 75% appearing once. The sequenced sample consisted of PBMCs. The receptors originated from a man aged 50 or older in good health and CMV-seropositive.

V is TRBV7-3 and J is TRBJ2-2; D unresolved. The germline gives CDR1 SGHTA, CDR2 FQGTGA. Trimming took 2 bases from V and 0 from J, leaving 13 bases between them. This CDR3 comprises 17 residues. The CDR3 DNA is TGTGCCAGCAGCTTATGGAGCAGCCCAGCGAACACCGGGGAGCTGTTTTTT. The encoded protein is CASSLWSSPANTGELFF.

This sequence joins TRBV5-1 and TRBJ2-2; TRBD1 matches at 9 bases. The CDR3 contains 17 residues. V was pared by 1 base and J by 0 bases, with 4 bases of the junction left unmatched. Germline V gene data show CDR1 as SGHRS and CDR2 as YFSETQ. The CDR3 DNA follows: TGCGCCAGCAGCTTGCTACAGGGGGCCGCGAACACCGGGGAGCTGTTTTTT. This codes for CASSLLQGAANTGELFF.

As DNA, the CDR3 is TGTGCCAGCACTCGGACAGGGGGGAATTCACCCCTCCACTTT. It codes for CASTRTGGNSPLHF. The chain carries TRBV6-5 and TRBJ1-6; 10 bases are a match to TRBD1. The germline CDR1 and CDR2 sequences are MNHEY and SVGAGI. J gave up 7 bases and V 7 bases, and 4 bases lay outside the gene matches. This CDR3 spans 14 amino acids.

This clone was observed a handful of times. Other DNA sequences from this sample encode an identical CDR3 as well. This chain uses TRBV7-9 with TRBJ1-1, with a possible D match to TRBD1 (6 bases). V lost 5 bases and J lost 1, with 8 bases in between. The CDR3 runs 13 residues. CDR1 is SEHNR and CDR2 is FQNEAQ in the germline V gene (reference sequence). CDR3 sequence (DNA): TGTGCCAGCAGCCCGACAGGGAACACTGAAGCTTTCTTT. This encodes CASSPTGNTEAFF. Drawing the rest from reference TRBV7-9 and TRBJ1-1, the complete variable domain is DTGVSQNPRHKITKRGQNVTFRCDPISEHNRLYWYRQTLGQGPEFLTYFQNEAQLEKSRLLSDRFSAERPKGSFSTLEIQRTEQGDSAMYLCASSPTGNTEAFFGQGTRLTVV.

With respect to this clone: Its ends do not fully match the called genes, so a read error is possible. The rearrangement uses TRBV6-5 and TRBJ2-1; TRBD1 matches 10 bases. The CDR3 is 14 amino acids. Germline lookup yields CDR1 MNHEY and CDR2 SVGAGI. DNA for the CDR3: TGTGCCAGCAGTTACTCGAGGGACAGGGGCGGCCTAGTCTTC. Protein product: CASSYSRDRGGLVF.

V is TRBV19 and J is TRBJ2-6; D is ambiguous. This CDR3 contains 16 residues. V lost 5 bases, J lost 0 bases, and 11 bases lay in between. The germline CDR1 and CDR2 sequences are LNHDA and SQIVND (reference sequence). CDR3 region: CASSFSIGSGANVLTF. In DNA, the CDR3 is TGTGCCAGTAGTTTCTCCATCGGCTCTGGGGCCAACGTCCTGACTTTC.

V usage is TRBV6-6 and J usage is TRBJ2-6; D is unresolved. Germline CDR1 and CDR2: MNHNY and SVGAGI (reference sequence). V lost 7 bases, J lost 4 bases, and 14 bases lay in between. The CDR3 has 15 residues. CDR3: CASTTQAAGANVLTF. The DNA of the CDR3 is TGTGCCAGCACCACTCAGGCAGCCGGGGCCAACGTCCTGACTTTC.

This clone was recorded once. The rearrangement uses TRBV6-4 and TRBJ1-3; D is ambiguous. The CDR3 is 17 amino acids. Trimming removed 2 bases from V and 0 bases from J, with 14 bases in between. CDR1 MRHNA and CDR2 SNTAGT come from the germline V gene. The CDR3 DNA follows: TGTGCCAGCAGTGACGATCCAGACACCGACTCTGGAAACACCATATATTTT. This gives the protein CASSDDPDTDSGNTIYF.

V usage is TRBV7-2 and J usage is TRBJ2-1; TRBD2 matches 13 bases. The ends lost 2 bases at V and 12 bases at J; junction bases unmatched: 4. The germline gives CDR1 SGHTA, CDR2 FQGNSA. The CDR3 runs to 14 residues. The CDR3 DNA is TGTGCCAGCAGCTTAACGACTAGCGGGGGGATGCAGTTCTTC. Its protein is CASSLTTSGGMQFF.

The chain links TRBV7-7 to TRBJ2-1; 7 bases agree with TRBD1. Germline CDR1 SSHAT, CDR2 FNYEAQ (reference sequence). Unmatched junction bases numbered 5, after V lost 5 bases and J lost 7 bases. This CDR3 is 13 amino acids long. CDR3 DNA sequence: TGTGCCAGCAGCGGCGACAGGGCAAATGAGCAGTTCTTC. It specifies CASSGDRANEQFF. Full variable domain (missing parts from reference TRBV7-7 and TRBJ2-1): GAGVSQSPRYKVTKRGQDVTLRCDPISSHATLYWYQQALGQGPEFLTYFNYEAQPDKSGLPSDRFSAERPEGSISTLTIQRTEQRDSAMYRCASSGDRANEQFFGPGTRLTVL.

This clone was counted a few times. This chain joins TRBV5-6 and TRBJ1-2; TRBD1 aligns across 12 bases. CDR3 size: 14 residues. V lost 2 bases and J lost 9; bases outside the gene matches: 5. Germline V gives CDR1 SGHDT, CDR2 YYEEEE. CDR3 amino acids: CASSFGTGGESYTF. CDR3 in DNA: TGTGCCAGCAGCTTCGGGACAGGGGGCGAGAGCTACACCTTC. Full variable domain (outside the CDR3, taken from reference TRBV5-6 and TRBJ1-2): DAGVTQSPTHLIKTRGQQVTLRCSPKSGHDTVSWYQQALGQGPQFIFQYYEEEERQRGNFPDRFSGHQFPNYSSELNVNALLLGDSALYLCASSFGTGGESYTFGSGTRLTVV.

V usage is TRBV5-6 and J usage is TRBJ2-5, with TRBD1 matching 9 bases. The CDR3 contains 15 residues. Germline loops: CDR1 SGHDT, CDR2 YYEEEE. After removal of 1 base from V and 4 bases from J, the junction contained 5 bases not matched to a gene. CDR3 bases: TGTGCCAGCAGCTTGTACAGGGGGCAGGGAGAGACCCAGTACTTC. Protein product: CASSLYRGQGETQYF.

This clone was counted a few times. This chain connects TRBV6-1 to TRBJ2-1; D possibly corresponds to TRBD2 (7 bases). Between the trimmed V and J ends, which lost 1 base and 6 bases, there was a span of 16 bases. Germline V CDR1 and CDR2: MNHNS, SASEGT. The CDR3 spans 16 residues. CDR3 amino acids: CASSEDGGRGSNEQFF. DNA for the CDR3: TGTGCCAGCAGTGAAGATGGAGGGAGGGGGTCCAATGAGCAGTTCTTC.

This clone came up a few times. The CDR3 DNA reads TGTGCCACCAGTGTAACCTTTCAGGGAATTGGCAATCAGCCCCAGCATTTT. Encoded protein: CATSVTFQGIGNQPQHF. This chain uses TRBV15 with TRBJ1-5, with D possibly TRBD1 on 5 matching bases. Per the germline V gene, CDR1 is LNHNV and CDR2 is YYDKDF (reference sequence). V dropped 6 bases and J dropped 2 bases, with 20 bases sitting between them. This CDR3 is 17 amino acids long.

The rearrangement joins TRBV7-2 to TRBJ2-7; tentatively, D is TRBD2 (5 bases). There are 14 residues in the CDR3. Germline-derived CDR1 and CDR2 are SGHTA and FQGNSA. V was pared by 1 base and J by 1 base, with 8 bases between. CDR3 loop: CASSLVGGSYEQYV. The DNA for the CDR3 is TGTGCCAGCAGCTTAGTTGGAGGATCCTACGAGCAGTACGTC.

The rearrangement uses TRBV18 and TRBJ1-6, with 9 bases fitting TRBD1. The V gene's germline CDR1 is KGHSH and CDR2 LQKENI. V dropped 3 bases and J dropped 5; count of bases not matched to a gene: 2. CDR3 length: 15 amino acids. CDR3 in amino acids: CASSPGTGNNSPLHF. The CDR3 DNA reads as TGTGCCAGCTCACCCGGGACAGGGAATAATTCACCCCTCCACTTT.

The rearrangement uses TRBV19 and TRBJ1-2; TRBD1 aligns across 7 bases. From germline, CDR1 is LNHDA and CDR2 SQIVND (reference sequence). After removal of 10 bases from V and 5 bases from J, the junction contained 22 bases not matched to a gene. The CDR3 runs to 17 residues. CDR3 residues: CATPAGNRGDFSYGYTF. CDR3 coding DNA: TGTGCCACCCCGGCGGGCAACAGGGGCGACTTTTCGTATGGCTACACCTTC.

This clone is a singleton in its sample. The chain links TRBV5-6 to TRBJ1-1, with 9 bases lining up with TRBD1. Germline CDR1 and CDR2: SGHDT and YYEEEE. The CDR3 has 17 amino acids. V was clipped by 4 bases and J by 2 bases; unmatched bases: 12. CDR3 sequence (DNA): TGTGCCAGCAGCCCAGGGACAGGGACGGCTCGTAACACTGAAGCTTTCTTT. Translated, it gives CASSPGTGTARNTEAFF.

This clone has only a few counts. One junction end disagrees with the germline gene, perhaps due to a read error. The V call is TRBV7-9, the J call TRBJ1-2; possible D gene TRBD1, 5 bases. The germline CDR1 and CDR2 sequences are SEHNR and FQNEAQ (reference sequence). CDR3 length equals 12 residues. The CDR3 DNA sequence: TGTTCCAGCAGCTACGACAGCAATGGCTACACCTTC. Translating gives CSSSYDSNGYTF.

The V gene is TRBV19, the J gene TRBJ1-2, with no clear D. The CDR3 runs to 15 residues. Germline values: CDR1 LNHDA, CDR2 SQIVND (reference sequence). V dropped 0 bases and J dropped 0 bases, with 8 bases sitting between them. CDR3 DNA sequence: TGTGCCAGTAGTATAGACAGGTCGGCTAACTATGGCTACACCTTC. Residues: CASSIDRSANYGYTF.